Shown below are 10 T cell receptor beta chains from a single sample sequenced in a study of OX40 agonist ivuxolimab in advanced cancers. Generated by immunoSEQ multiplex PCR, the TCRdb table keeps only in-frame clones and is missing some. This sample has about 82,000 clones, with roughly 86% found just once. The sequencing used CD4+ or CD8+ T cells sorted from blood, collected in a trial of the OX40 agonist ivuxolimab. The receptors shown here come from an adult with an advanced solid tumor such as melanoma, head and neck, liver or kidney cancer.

The chain's CDR3 is CASKTEYGYTF. The DNA for the CDR3 is TGTGCCAGCAAAACAGAATATGGCTACACCTTC. The chain couples TRBV2 to TRBJ1-2, with D hard to call. The CDR3 contains 11 residues. Trimming took 7 bases from V and 5 from J, leaving 8 bases between them. CDR1 is SNHLY and CDR2 is FYNNEI in the germline V gene.

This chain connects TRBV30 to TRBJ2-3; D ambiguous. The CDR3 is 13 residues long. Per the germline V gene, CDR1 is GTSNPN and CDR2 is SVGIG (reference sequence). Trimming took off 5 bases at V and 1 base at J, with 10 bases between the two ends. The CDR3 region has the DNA TGTGCCTGGGCGGACGGCCGCACAGATACGCAGTATTTT. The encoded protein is CAWADGRTDTQYF.

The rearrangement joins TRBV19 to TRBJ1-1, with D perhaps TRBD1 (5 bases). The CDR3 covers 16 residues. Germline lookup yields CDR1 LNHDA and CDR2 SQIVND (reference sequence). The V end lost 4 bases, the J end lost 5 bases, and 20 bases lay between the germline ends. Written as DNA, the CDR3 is TGTGCCAGTAGTAGTGGGGGACGGCTACTGGAGACTGAAGCTTTCTTT. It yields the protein CASSSGGRLLETEAFF.

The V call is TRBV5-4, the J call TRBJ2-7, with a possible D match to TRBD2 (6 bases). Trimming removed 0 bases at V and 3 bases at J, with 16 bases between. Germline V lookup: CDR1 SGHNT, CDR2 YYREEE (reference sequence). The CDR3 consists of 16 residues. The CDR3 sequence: CASSLGAGSPNYEQYF. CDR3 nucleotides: TGTGCCAGCAGCTTGGGGGCGGGATCGCCGAACTACGAGCAGTACTTC.

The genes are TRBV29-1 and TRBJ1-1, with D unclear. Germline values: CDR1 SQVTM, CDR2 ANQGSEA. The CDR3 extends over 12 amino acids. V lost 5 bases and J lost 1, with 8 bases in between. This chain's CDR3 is CSVKMGNTEAFF. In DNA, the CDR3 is TGCAGCGTTAAGATGGGGAACACTGAAGCTTTCTTT. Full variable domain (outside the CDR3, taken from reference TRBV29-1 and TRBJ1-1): SAVISQKPSRDICQRGTSLTIQCQVDSQVTMMFWYRQQPGQSLTLIATANQGSEATYESGFVIDKFPISRPNLTFSTLTVSNMSPEDSSIYLCSVKMGNTEAFFGQGTRLTVV.

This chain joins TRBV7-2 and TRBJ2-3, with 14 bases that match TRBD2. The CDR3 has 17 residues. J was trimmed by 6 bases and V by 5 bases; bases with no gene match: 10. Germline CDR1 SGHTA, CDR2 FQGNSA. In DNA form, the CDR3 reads TGTGCCAGCAGCCTAGTGGGACTAGCGGGAGAAGGCGATACGCAGTATTTT. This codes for CASSLVGLAGEGDTQYF.

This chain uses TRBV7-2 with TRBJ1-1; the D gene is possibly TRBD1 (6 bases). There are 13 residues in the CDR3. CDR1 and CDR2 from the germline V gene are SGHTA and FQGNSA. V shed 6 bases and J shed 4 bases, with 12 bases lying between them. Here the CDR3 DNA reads TGTGCCAGCAGTACAGGGTTTAGCACTGAAGCTTTCTTT. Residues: CASSTGFSTEAFF.

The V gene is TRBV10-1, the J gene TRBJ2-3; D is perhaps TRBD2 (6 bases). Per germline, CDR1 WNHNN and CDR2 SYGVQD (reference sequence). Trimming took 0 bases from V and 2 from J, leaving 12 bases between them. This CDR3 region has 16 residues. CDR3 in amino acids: CASSESGLATTDTQYF. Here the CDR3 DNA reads TGCGCCAGCAGTGAGTCAGGGCTAGCGACCACAGATACGCAGTATTTT.

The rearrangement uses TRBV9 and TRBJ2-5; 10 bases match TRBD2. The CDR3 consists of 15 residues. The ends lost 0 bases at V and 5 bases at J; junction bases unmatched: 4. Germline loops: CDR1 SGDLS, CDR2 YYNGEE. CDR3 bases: TGTGCCAGCAGCGTAGATCCTAGCGGGAGTGAGACCCAGTACTTC. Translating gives CASSVDPSGSETQYF.

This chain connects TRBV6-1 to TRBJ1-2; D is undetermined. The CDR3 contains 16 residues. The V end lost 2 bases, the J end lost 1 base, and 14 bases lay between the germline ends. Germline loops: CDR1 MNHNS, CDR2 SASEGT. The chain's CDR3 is CASSEHIEKDNYGYTF. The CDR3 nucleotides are TGTGCCAGCAGTGAACATATAGAAAAGGATAACTATGGCTACACCTTC.